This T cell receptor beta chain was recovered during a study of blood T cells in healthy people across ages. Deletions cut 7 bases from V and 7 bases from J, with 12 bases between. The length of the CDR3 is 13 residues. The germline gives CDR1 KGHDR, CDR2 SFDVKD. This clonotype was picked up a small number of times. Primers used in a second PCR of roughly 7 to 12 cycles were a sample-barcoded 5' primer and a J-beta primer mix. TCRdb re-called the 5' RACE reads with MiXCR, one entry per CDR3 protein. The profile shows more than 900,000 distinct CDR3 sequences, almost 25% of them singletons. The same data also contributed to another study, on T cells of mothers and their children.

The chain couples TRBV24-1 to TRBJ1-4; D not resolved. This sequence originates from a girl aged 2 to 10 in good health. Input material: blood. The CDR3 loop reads CATSGDDREKLFF. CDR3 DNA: TGTGCCACCAGCGGGGATGATCGTGAAAAACTGTTTTTT.